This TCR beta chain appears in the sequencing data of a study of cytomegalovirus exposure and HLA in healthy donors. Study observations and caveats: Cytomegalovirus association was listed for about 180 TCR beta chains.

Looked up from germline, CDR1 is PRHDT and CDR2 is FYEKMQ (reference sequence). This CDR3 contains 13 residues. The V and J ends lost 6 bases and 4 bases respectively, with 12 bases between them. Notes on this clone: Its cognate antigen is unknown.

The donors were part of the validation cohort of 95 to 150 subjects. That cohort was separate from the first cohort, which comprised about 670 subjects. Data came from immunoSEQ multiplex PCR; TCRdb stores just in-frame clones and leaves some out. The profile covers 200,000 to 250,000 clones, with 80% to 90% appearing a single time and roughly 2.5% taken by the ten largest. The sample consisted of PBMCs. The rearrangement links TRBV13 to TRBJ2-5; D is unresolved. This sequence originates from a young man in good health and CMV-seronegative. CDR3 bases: TGTGCCAGCAGACGACGGGTCACAGAGACCCAGTACTTC. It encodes CASRRRVTETQYF.